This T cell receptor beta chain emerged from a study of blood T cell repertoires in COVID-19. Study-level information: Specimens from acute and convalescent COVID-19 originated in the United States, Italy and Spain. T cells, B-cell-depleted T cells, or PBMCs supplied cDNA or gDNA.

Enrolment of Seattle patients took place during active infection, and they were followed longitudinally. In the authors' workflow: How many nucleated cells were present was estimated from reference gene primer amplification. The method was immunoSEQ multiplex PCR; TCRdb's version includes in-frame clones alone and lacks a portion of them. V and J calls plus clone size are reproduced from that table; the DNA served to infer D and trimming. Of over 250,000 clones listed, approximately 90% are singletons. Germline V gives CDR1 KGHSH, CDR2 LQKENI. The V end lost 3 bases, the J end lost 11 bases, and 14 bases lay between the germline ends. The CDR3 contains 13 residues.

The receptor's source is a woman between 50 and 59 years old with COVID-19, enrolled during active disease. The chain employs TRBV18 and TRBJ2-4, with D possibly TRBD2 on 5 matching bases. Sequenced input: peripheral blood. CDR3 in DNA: TGTGCCAGCTCACCTCCCTTTAGCGTGTTTCAGTACTTC. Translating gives CASSPPFSVFQYF.